This T cell receptor (beta chain) is from a study of Ad26.COV2.S vaccination and SARS-CoV-2 variants. As for the study in general: Participants got Ad26.COV2.S intramuscularly, once or twice 56 days apart.

Study results and limitations: Following vaccination, spike-specific CD8+ and CD4+ T cell responses reportedly exhibited substantial breadth. Individuals receiving vaccine had higher spike-specific TCR breadth than placebo recipients did.

This clone was seen many times. Its antigen is still unknown. Libraries were prepared by immunoSEQ multiplex PCR; TCRdb keeps only in-frame clonotypes and omits some of them. The sample has about 400,000 clones; 70% to 90% are singletons. Looked up from germline, CDR1 is LNHDA and CDR2 is SQIVND (reference sequence). The CDR3 length is 14 residues. V lost 7 bases and J 4 bases, leaving 16 bases between the germline ends. Treatment denoted: some 19 received Ad26.COV2.S at low or high dose, single or two shots; roughly 5 received placebo; per-sample allocation not given. On day 63 after the first injection, vaccine and placebo recipients gave samples. An Ad26 vector expressing Wuhan-strain SARS-CoV-2 spike constituted the vaccine.

This receptor was taken from a person aged 18-60 years who received the Ad26.COV2.S COVID-19 vaccine or a placebo. The chain employs TRBV19 and TRBJ1-1; D is ambiguous. This specimen consisted of peripheral blood, obtained in a trial of Ad26.COV2.S vaccine versus placebo. CDR3 sequence (DNA): TGTGCCAGTAATCAGGACTTGTGGTCCACTGAAGCTTTCTTT. Protein sequence: CASNQDLWSTEAFF.